Shown below are 25 T cell receptor beta chains from a single sample sequenced in a study of T cell responses to AZD1222 COVID-19 vaccine. Here immunoSEQ multiplex PCR was the method, and the copy in TCRdb shows in-frame clones only, minus some. The sample carries roughly 180,000 clones, roughly 92% recorded once. Specimen: peripheral blood, collected on day 0 of AZD1222 vaccination. Receptor source: an adult in good health.

The CDR3: CASGPHSVGTEAFF. CDR3 sequence (DNA): TGTGCCAGCGGCCCGCACTCGGTTGGCACTGAAGCTTTCTTT. This chain uses TRBV6-5 with TRBJ1-1, with D unclear. Per germline, CDR1 MNHEY and CDR2 SVGAGI. CDR3 length: 14 amino acids. V lost 8 bases, J lost 4 bases, and 17 bases lay in between.

A single count supports this clone. The CDR3 nucleotides read TGTGCCAGCAGCTTGGGGGAGGAAAACACCATATATTTT. Protein product: CASSLGEENTIYF. V gene TRBV5-5 combines with J gene TRBJ1-3, with D unclear. Germline V gives CDR1 SGHKS, CDR2 YYEKEE (reference sequence). The CDR3 runs 13 residues. With 0 bases removed from V and 6 bases from J, the gap between germline ends came to 7 bases.

This clone was counted a single time. This rearrangement joins TRBV12-3 or TRBV12-4 to TRBJ1-1, with TRBD1 as a possible D gene (5 bases). The ends were cut back, 6 bases at V and 9 bases at J, with 17 bases in the middle. The CDR3 consists of 13 residues. CDR3 nucleotide sequence: TGTGCCAGCAGCCCTAAGCCGGGGCCAAAAGCTTTCTTT. This codes for CASSPKPGPKAFF.

This chain joins TRBV7-9 and TRBJ2-2, with no clear D. This CDR3 region has 14 residues. CDR1 SEHNR and CDR2 FQNEAQ come from the germline V gene (reference sequence). Trimming took off 5 bases at V and 3 bases at J, with 10 bases between the two ends. CDR3 DNA: TGTGCCAGCAGCCCCGGGTCCTACACCGGGGAGCTGTTTTTT. Translation gives CASSPGSYTGELFF.

V is TRBV5-1 and J is TRBJ2-3; D is unresolved. V was pared by 0 bases and J by 6 bases, with 5 bases between. This CDR3 spans 12 amino acids. The germline CDR1 and CDR2 sequences are SGHRS and YFSETQ. CDR3 nucleotides: TGCGCCAGCAGCTTGGCCGGGGATACGCAGTATTTT. This gives the protein CASSLAGDTQYF.

This sequence joins TRBV3-1 (or the pseudogene TRBV3-2) and TRBJ2-5; 13 bases match TRBD2. The V and J ends lost 1 base and 4 bases, in that order; junction bases with no gene match: 12. Germline V gene lookup returns CDR1 LGHDT and CDR2 YNNKEL (reference sequence). CDR3 length: 19 residues. The CDR3 is CASSQGTSGSTRARETQYF. The DNA for the CDR3 is TGTGCCAGCAGCCAAGGGACTAGCGGGAGCACCAGGGCGCGAGAGACCCAGTACTTC.

V usage is TRBV3-1 (or the pseudogene TRBV3-2) and J usage is TRBJ1-2; the D gene is possibly TRBD1 (5 bases). The CDR3 has 16 amino acids. Trimming left V 0 bases short and J 5 bases short, with 16 bases between. Looked up from germline, CDR1 is LGHDT and CDR2 is YNNKEL (reference sequence). The CDR3 DNA follows: TGTGCCAGCAGCCAAGATGTCAGGGACTACAAGTATGGCTACACCTTC. Amino acid sequence: CASSQDVRDYKYGYTF.

V is TRBV24-1 and J is TRBJ1-1; 11 bases map to TRBD1. This CDR3 is built from 14 residues. Trimming removed 7 bases from V and 4 bases from J; junction bases left unmatched: 4. Germline V CDR1 and CDR2: KGHDR, SFDVKD. The CDR3: CATRGQGAITEAFF. CDR3 DNA: TGTGCCACCAGAGGACAGGGGGCGATCACTGAAGCTTTCTTT.

This clone was counted a single time. This sequence joins TRBV11-2 and TRBJ1-2; D is perhaps TRBD1 (6 bases). This CDR3 is built from 13 residues. Germline assignment: CDR1 SGHAT and CDR2 FQNNGV. The germline V and J ends were trimmed by 4 bases and 2 bases, with 8 bases remaining between them. This chain's CDR3 is CASSYRDNYGYTF. CDR3 DNA sequence: TGTGCCAGCAGCTACAGGGACAACTATGGCTACACCTTC.

The rearrangement links TRBV7-9 to TRBJ2-1, with 11 bases lining up with TRBD2. Germline assignment: CDR1 SEHNR and CDR2 FQNEAQ (reference sequence). The CDR3 has 13 residues. Germline trimming cut 8 bases from V and 8 bases from J; bases unmatched to any gene: 5. DNA for the CDR3: TGTGCCAGCGGGCTAGCGGGAGGCGATGAGCAGTTCTTC. Translating it yields CASGLAGGDEQFF.

The genes are TRBV7-2 and TRBJ2-5; 7 bases are shared with TRBD2. The CDR3 spans 13 residues. V was pared by 5 bases and J by 5 bases, with 5 bases of the junction left unmatched. Germline CDR1 SGHTA, CDR2 FQGNSA. The CDR3 spells CASSRDYGETQYF. Here the CDR3 DNA reads TGTGCCAGCAGCCGGGACTATGGGGAGACCCAGTACTTC.

The gene calls are TRBV5-5 and TRBJ1-5, with 7 nucleotides matching TRBD1. This CDR3 is 15 amino acids long. V lost 4 bases and J lost 6; bases outside the gene matches: 10. Per the germline V gene, CDR1 is SGHKS and CDR2 is YYEKEE (reference sequence). The CDR3, as DNA: TGTGCCAGCAGCCTGGTTAAGGGGGCCCCTCAGCCCCAGCATTTT. Translation gives CASSLVKGAPQPQHF.

The chain carries TRBV3-1 (or the pseudogene TRBV3-2) and TRBJ2-2; D gene unclear. With 1 base removed from V and 6 bases from J, the gap between germline ends came to 6 bases. In germline, CDR1 is LGHDT, CDR2 YNNKEL (reference sequence). This CDR3 comprises 13 residues. The DNA of the CDR3 is TGTGCCAGCAGCCAAGGGATTGCCGGGGAGCTGTTTTTT. This encodes CASSQGIAGELFF.

V gene TRBV7-2 combines with J gene TRBJ2-1; TRBD2 aligns across 12 bases. The germline V gene has CDR1 SGHTA and CDR2 FQGNSA. CDR3 length: 15 amino acids. Trimming cost V 4 bases and J 6 bases; bases outside gene matches: 4. Here the CDR3 reads CASSSTSGRANEQFF. The DNA for the CDR3 is TGTGCCAGCAGCTCGACTAGCGGGAGAGCCAATGAGCAGTTCTTC.

The gene calls are TRBV6-6 and TRBJ1-1; D is undetermined. Deletions cut 3 bases from V and 0 bases from J, with 14 bases between. The CDR3 loop spans 16 amino acids. The germline V gene encodes CDR1 MNHNY and CDR2 SVGAGI (reference sequence). The CDR3 bases are TGTGCCAGCAGTTATAATGTACGGCCTATGAACACTGAAGCTTTCTTT. This encodes CASSYNVRPMNTEAFF.

CDR3 nucleotide sequence: TGCGCCAGCAGTCGTGACAGGACCTACGAGCAGTACTTC. This encodes CASSRDRTYEQYF. The gene calls are TRBV5-1 and TRBJ2-7; D may be TRBD1 (6 bases). V lost 5 bases and J 2 bases, leaving 11 bases between the germline ends. The CDR3 sequence is 13 residues long. Germline assignment: CDR1 SGHRS and CDR2 YFSETQ.

The chain is built from TRBV5-1 and TRBJ1-1; D gene ambiguous. The CDR3 has 13 residues. V was shortened by 4 bases and J by 1 base, with 8 bases between the two germline ends. Germline lookup yields CDR1 SGHRS and CDR2 YFSETQ. CDR3 residues: CASSVGENTEAFF. CDR3 sequence (DNA): TGCGCCAGCAGCGTCGGAGAGAACACTGAAGCTTTCTTT. The full variable domain, rest sourced from reference TRBV5-1 and TRBJ1-1, is KAGVTQTPRYLIKTRGQQVTLSCSPISGHRSVSWYQQTPGQGLQFLFEYFSETQRNKGNFPGRFSGRQFSNSRSEMNVSTLELGDSALYLCASSVGENTEAFFGQGTRLTVV.

This rearrangement joins TRBV6-5 to TRBJ1-3; maybe TRBD1 (5 bases). Germline assignment: CDR1 MNHEY and CDR2 SVGAGI. The V end lost 0 bases, the J end lost 5 bases, and 8 bases lay between the germline ends. This CDR3 spans 14 amino acids. The CDR3 is CASSYSQGRNTIYF. In DNA, the CDR3 is TGTGCCAGCAGTTACTCTCAGGGAAGAAACACCATATATTTT.

For the CDR3, the DNA is TGTGCCAGCAGGGACGGGGGGCGAGACACCGGGGAGCTGTTTTTT. Protein product: CASRDGGRDTGELFF. The V and J genes are TRBV6-5 and TRBJ2-2; D perhaps matches TRBD2 (7 bases). Trimming left V 6 bases short and J 3 bases short, with 14 bases between. CDR1 is MNHEY and CDR2 is SVGAGI in the germline V gene. The CDR3 runs 15 residues.

The rearrangement joins TRBV18 to TRBJ2-7; D might be TRBD2 (7 bases). Trimming shortened V by 3 bases and J by 3 bases, and 15 bases separated the two germline ends. CDR1 and CDR2 from the germline V gene are KGHSH and LQKENI. The CDR3 sequence is 15 residues long. The CDR3 sequence is CASSPEGGEGYEQYF. The CDR3 nucleotides read TGTGCCAGCTCACCTGAGGGGGGGGAAGGCTACGAGCAGTACTTC.

This chain connects TRBV6-5 to TRBJ1-5; 7 nucleotides align to TRBD1. The CDR3 is 13 residues long. Germline assignment: CDR1 MNHEY and CDR2 SVGAGI. Trimming cost V 6 bases and J 3 bases; bases outside gene matches: 2. The DNA of the CDR3 is TGTGCCAGCAGCGGACAGGCCAATCAGCCCCAGCATTTT. Protein: CASSGQANQPQHF.

The chain uses TRBV18 and TRBJ1-2; TRBD1 matches 11 bases. This CDR3 contains 16 residues. From germline, CDR1 is KGHSH and CDR2 LQKENI. With V trimmed by 2 bases and J by 6 bases, 8 bases remained unmatched. CDR3 in amino acids: CASSPKAGQGADGYTF. The CDR3 DNA follows: TGTGCCAGCTCACCAAAGGCCGGACAGGGGGCCGATGGCTACACCTTC.

This clone came up once. The V and J genes are TRBV5-1 and TRBJ2-7, with D possibly being TRBD1 or TRBD2 (5 bases each). CDR3 length: 11 residues. V was shortened by 6 bases and J by 5 bases, with 9 bases between the two germline ends. Germline V lookup: CDR1 SGHRS, CDR2 YFSETQ. CDR3 in DNA: TGCGCCAGCAACCTGGGGGACGAGCAGTACTTC. Protein: CASNLGDEQYF. Full variable domain (remainder filled in from reference TRBV5-1 and TRBJ2-7): KAGVTQTPRYLIKTRGQQVTLSCSPISGHRSVSWYQQTPGQGLQFLFEYFSETQRNKGNFPGRFSGRQFSNSRSEMNVSTLELGDSALYLCASNLGDEQYFGPGTRLTVT.

This rearrangement joins TRBV6-5 to TRBJ1-3, with 10 nucleotides matching TRBD1. Germline V gene lookup returns CDR1 MNHEY and CDR2 SVGAGI. The CDR3 is made up of 15 amino acids. V lost 6 bases and J lost 7; bases outside the gene matches: 9. The CDR3 reads CASRDGTGEGNTIYF. The CDR3 DNA is TGTGCCAGCAGGGACGGGACAGGGGAAGGGAACACCATATATTTT.

The rearrangement links TRBV4-1 to TRBJ1-3; no clear D gene. The CDR3 is 16 amino acids. CDR1 is MGHRA and CDR2 is YSYEKL in the germline V gene. Trimming took 0 bases from V and 2 from J, leaving 11 bases between them. As DNA, the CDR3 is TGCGCCAGCAGCCAAGATCTAAGATCGACTGGAAACACCATATATTTT. This sequence encodes CASSQDLRSTGNTIYF.